Presented here are 21 T cell receptor beta chains from one specimen sequenced in a study of T cell responses to AZD1222 COVID-19 vaccine. The data were produced by immunoSEQ multiplex PCR, yet TCRdb's version contains in-frame clones alone and is incomplete. Of some 150,000 clones listed, under 95% are singletons. Sequenced here: peripheral blood, sampled on day 0 of AZD1222 vaccination. These receptors all stem from an adult in good health.

This clone was observed once. The chain joins TRBV5-5 to TRBJ2-3; 9 nucleotides match TRBD2. This CDR3 contains 17 residues. After removal of 4 bases from V and 3 bases from J, the junction contained 12 bases not matched to a gene. Germline V gives CDR1 SGHKS, CDR2 YYEKEE (reference sequence). In DNA form, the CDR3 reads TGTGCCAGCAGCCCACCCCCGCGGGGGGGCCTAACAGATACGCAGTATTTT. It is translated as CASSPPPRGGLTDTQYF.

The rearrangement joins TRBV5-6 to TRBJ1-5; weak D call: TRBD1 (6 bases). The CDR3 is 16 residues long. Germline loops: CDR1 SGHDT, CDR2 YYEEEE. The germline V and J ends were trimmed by 2 bases and 0 bases, with 12 bases remaining between them. CDR3 sequence: CASSFSHRDSNQPQHF. CDR3 sequence (DNA): TGTGCCAGCAGCTTTAGTCACAGGGATAGCAATCAGCCCCAGCATTTT. The full variable domain, its missing parts supplied by reference TRBV5-6 and TRBJ1-5, is DAGVTQSPTHLIKTRGQQVTLRCSPKSGHDTVSWYQQALGQGPQFIFQYYEEEERQRGNFPDRFSGHQFPNYSSELNVNALLLGDSALYLCASSFSHRDSNQPQHFGDGTRLSIL.

The chain recombines TRBV6-5 with TRBJ1-1; 7 nucleotides agree with TRBD1. Germline lookup yields CDR1 MNHEY and CDR2 SVGAGI. Trimming took 6 bases from V and 2 from J; bases not matched to a gene: 9. The CDR3 runs 15 residues. Written as DNA, the CDR3 is TGTGCCAGCAGGGAGGACAGGTCGTTAAACACTGAAGCTTTCTTT. Translation gives CASREDRSLNTEAFF.

The rearrangement links TRBV3-1 (or the pseudogene TRBV3-2) to TRBJ2-2; D not certain. Germline-derived CDR1 and CDR2 are LGHDT and YNNKEL (reference sequence). Deletions cut 0 bases from V and 8 bases from J, with 4 bases between. This CDR3 has 12 amino acids. The CDR3 loop reads CASSQDLGELFF. CDR3 coding DNA: TGTGCCAGCAGCCAAGATTTAGGGGAGCTGTTTTTT.

The V gene is TRBV7-6, the J gene TRBJ1-5; possibly TRBD1 for D (5 bases). The CDR3 covers 15 residues. Germline V gene data show CDR1 as SGHVS and CDR2 as FNYEAQ. Trimming took off 5 bases at V and 7 bases at J, with 18 bases between the two ends. In nucleotides, the CDR3 is TGTGCCAGCAGCCGTTATCCAGGGAAGGTACAGCCCCAGCATTTT. Encoded protein: CASSRYPGKVQPQHF. Complete variable domain (other parts from reference TRBV7-6 and TRBJ1-5): GAGVSQSPRYKVTKRGQDVALRCDPISGHVSLYWYRQALGQGPEFLTYFNYEAQQDKSGLPNDRFSAERPEGSISTLTIQRTEQRDSAMYRCASSRYPGKVQPQHFGDGTRLSIL.

In DNA, the CDR3 is TGTGCCAGCAGCCAATCCCAGGGCCCTGGGGCCAACGTCCTGACTTTC. Its protein is CASSQSQGPGANVLTF. V gene TRBV28 combines with J gene TRBJ2-6; D perhaps matches TRBD1 (5 bases). The CDR3 is made up of 16 amino acids. Germline loops: CDR1 MDHEN, CDR2 SYDVKM. V gave up 6 bases and J gave up 2 bases, with 14 bases separating them.

The gene calls are TRBV27 and TRBJ1-4, with a possible D match to TRBD1 (6 bases). The V end was cut by 5 bases, the J end by 7 bases, with 17 bases between. In germline, CDR1 is MNHEY, CDR2 SMNVEV (reference sequence). This CDR3 region has 15 residues. CDR3 protein: CASSPIRYRAEKLFF. The DNA for the CDR3 is TGTGCCAGCAGTCCCATTCGGTACAGGGCTGAAAAACTGTTTTTT.

The gene calls are TRBV6-5 and TRBJ2-5; either TRBD1 or TRBD2 may fit D (5 bases each). This CDR3 has 13 residues. Per the germline V gene, CDR1 is MNHEY and CDR2 is SVGAGI. The V gene lost 4 bases and the J gene lost 7 bases, with 13 bases spanning the gap. In DNA form, the CDR3 reads TGTGCCAGCAGTTTGGGTGGGGCGGGGACCCAGTACTTC. Protein sequence: CASSLGGAGTQYF.

This sequence joins TRBV7-3 and TRBJ1-2; D gene uncertain. The ends were cut back, 1 base at V and 8 bases at J, with 8 bases in the middle. Germline V gene lookup returns CDR1 SGHTA and CDR2 FQGTGA. The length of the CDR3 is 12 residues. CDR3 DNA sequence: TGTGCCAGCAGCTTAATTGGAGAAGGCTACACCTTC. Protein: CASSLIGEGYTF.

CDR3 loop: CASSPTKWGVQYF. DNA for the CDR3: TGCGCCAGCAGCCCGACTAAGTGGGGGGTGCAGTACTTC. The chain uses TRBV4-3 and TRBJ2-7; maybe TRBD2 (6 bases). The V and J ends lost 4 bases and 9 bases respectively, with 16 bases between them. This CDR3 is 13 amino acids long. Per germline, CDR1 LGHNA and CDR2 YSLEER.

The V gene is TRBV30, the J gene TRBJ1-1; no firm D call. V was shortened by 4 bases and J by 1 base, with 16 bases between the two germline ends. This CDR3 region has 15 residues. Germline lookup yields CDR1 GTSNPN and CDR2 SVGIG (reference sequence). The CDR3 loop is CAWTSPESPNTEAFF. CDR3 DNA sequence: TGTGCCTGGACATCCCCTGAAAGCCCGAACACTGAAGCTTTCTTT.

This chain joins TRBV7-6 and TRBJ2-1, with D perhaps TRBD2 (6 bases). From germline, CDR1 is SGHVS and CDR2 FNYEAQ. Trimming took off 1 base at V and 4 bases at J, with 14 bases between the two ends. The CDR3 covers 16 residues. In DNA form, the CDR3 reads TGTGCCAGCAGCTTAGACCCTGCGGGAATTTACAATGAGCAGTTCTTC. It yields the protein CASSLDPAGIYNEQFF.

The chain links TRBV7-2 to TRBJ2-7, with unresolved D. Looked up from germline, CDR1 is SGHTA and CDR2 is FQGNSA. The germline V and J ends were trimmed by 7 bases and 3 bases, with 7 bases remaining between them. The CDR3 is 11 residues long. The CDR3 nucleotides are TGTGCCAGCATTAACGGCTACGAGCAGTACTTC. It codes for CASINGYEQYF.

V usage is TRBV6-5 and J usage is TRBJ2-7; D is unclear. The germline V and J ends were trimmed by 6 bases and 3 bases, with 9 bases remaining between them. This CDR3 spans 12 amino acids. Looked up from germline, CDR1 is MNHEY and CDR2 is SVGAGI. The CDR3: CASRLYYYEQYF. The CDR3 region has the DNA TGTGCCAGCAGATTGTACTACTACGAGCAGTACTTC.

The chain uses TRBV25-1 and TRBJ1-5; a possible D gene is TRBD1 (5 bases). The length of the CDR3 is 14 residues. Trimming cost V 1 base and J 9 bases, with 13 bases left between them. The germline V gene has CDR1 MGHDK and CDR2 SYGVNS. The DNA for the CDR3 is TGTGCCAGCAGTGAATTCATTAACGGGGGGCCCCAGCATTTT. Its protein is CASSEFINGGPQHF.

This chain's CDR3 is CASSLAGLADYEQYF. The CDR3 DNA sequence: TGTGCCAGCAGCCTGGCCGGACTAGCGGACTACGAGCAGTACTTC. This chain joins TRBV7-2 and TRBJ2-7; 10 nucleotides agree with TRBD2. With 5 bases clipped from V and 3 bases from J, the junction kept 7 bases outside the gene matches. Germline V gene data show CDR1 as SGHTA and CDR2 as FQGNSA. The CDR3 contains 15 residues.

Here the CDR3 reads CASSLVPGFDNTEAFF. CDR3 nucleotide sequence: TGTGCCAGCAGCTTAGTCCCAGGGTTTGACAACACTGAAGCTTTCTTT. The V gene is TRBV11-1, the J gene TRBJ1-1; tentatively, D is TRBD1 (5 bases). The CDR3 runs 16 residues. Trimming removed 1 base from V and 2 bases from J, with 14 bases in between. Germline V CDR1 and CDR2: SGHAT, FQDESV (reference sequence). Full variable domain (outside the CDR3, taken from reference TRBV11-1 and TRBJ1-1): EAEVAQSPRYKITEKSQAVAFWCDPISGHATLYWYRQILGQGPELLVQFQDESVVDDSQLPKDRFSAERLKGVDSTLKIQPAELGDSAMYLCASSLVPGFDNTEAFFGQGTRLTVV.

The chain joins TRBV4-3 to TRBJ1-2, with D perhaps matching TRBD1 (5 bases). V lost 0 bases, J lost 5 bases, and 16 bases lay in between. Germline CDR1 LGHNA, CDR2 YSLEER. The length of the CDR3 is 16 residues. The CDR3 region is CASSQDRGARLYGYTF. The CDR3 region has the DNA TGCGCCAGCAGCCAAGATCGCGGGGCACGGCTTTATGGCTACACCTTC.

This clone came up once. The chain has TRBV7-8 and TRBJ1-6; D gene uncertain. This CDR3 spans 17 amino acids. Trimming shortened V by 5 bases and J by 0 bases, and 14 bases separated the two germline ends. The germline V gene has CDR1 SGHVS and CDR2 FQNEAQ. CDR3 amino acids: CASSQPPQSSYNSPLHF. In nucleotides, the CDR3 is TGTGCCAGCAGCCAACCCCCACAGTCCTCCTATAATTCACCCCTCCACTTT.

The V and J genes are TRBV4-3 and TRBJ2-2; D remains ambiguous. V gave up 4 bases and J gave up 4 bases, with 4 bases separating them. This CDR3 comprises 12 residues. Germline V gives CDR1 LGHNA, CDR2 YSLEER. This CDR3 reads CASSPPTGELFF. The CDR3 region has the DNA TGCGCCAGCAGCCCCCCCACCGGGGAGCTGTTTTTT.

The CDR3 loop reads CSVESVERYEQYF. CDR3 DNA: TGCAGCGTTGAGAGTGTCGAGAGGTACGAGCAGTACTTC. The chain joins TRBV29-1 to TRBJ2-7; D is unresolved. This CDR3 has 13 amino acids. Trimming removed 3 bases at V and 4 bases at J, with 13 bases between. CDR1 and CDR2 (germline): SQVTM, ANQGSEA.